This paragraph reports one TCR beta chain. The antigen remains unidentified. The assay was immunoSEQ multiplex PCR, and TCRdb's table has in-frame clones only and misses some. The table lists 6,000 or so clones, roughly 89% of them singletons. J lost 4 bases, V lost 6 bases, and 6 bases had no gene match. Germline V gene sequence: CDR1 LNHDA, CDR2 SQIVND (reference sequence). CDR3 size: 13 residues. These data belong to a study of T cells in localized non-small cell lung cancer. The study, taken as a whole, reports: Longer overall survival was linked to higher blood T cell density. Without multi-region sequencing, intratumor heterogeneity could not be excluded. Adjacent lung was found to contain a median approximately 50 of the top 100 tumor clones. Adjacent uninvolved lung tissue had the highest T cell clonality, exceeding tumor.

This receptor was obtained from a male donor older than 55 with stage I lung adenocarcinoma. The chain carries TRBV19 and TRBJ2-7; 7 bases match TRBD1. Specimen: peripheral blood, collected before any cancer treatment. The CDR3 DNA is TGTGCCAGTAGCAACAGGGGAGCGTACGAGCAGTACTTC. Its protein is CASSNRGAYEQYF.